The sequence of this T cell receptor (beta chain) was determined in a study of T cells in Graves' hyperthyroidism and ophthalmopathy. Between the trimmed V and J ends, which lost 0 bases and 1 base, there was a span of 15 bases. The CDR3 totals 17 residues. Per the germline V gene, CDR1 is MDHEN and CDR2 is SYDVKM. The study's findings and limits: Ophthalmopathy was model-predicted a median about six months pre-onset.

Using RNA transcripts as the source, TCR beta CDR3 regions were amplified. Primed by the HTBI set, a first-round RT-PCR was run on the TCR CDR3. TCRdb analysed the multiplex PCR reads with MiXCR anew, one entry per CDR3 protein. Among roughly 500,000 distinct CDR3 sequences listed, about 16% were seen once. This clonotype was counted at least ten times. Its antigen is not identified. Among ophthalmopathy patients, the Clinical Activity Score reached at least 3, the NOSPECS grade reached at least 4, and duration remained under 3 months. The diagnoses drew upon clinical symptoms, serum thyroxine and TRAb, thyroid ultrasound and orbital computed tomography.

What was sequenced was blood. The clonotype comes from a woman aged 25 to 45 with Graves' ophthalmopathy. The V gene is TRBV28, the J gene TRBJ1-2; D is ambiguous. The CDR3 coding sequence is TGTGCCAGCAGTTTATGGCCCGTAGCTAGAAGTAACTATGGCTACACCTTC. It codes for CASSLWPVARSNYGYTF.